The 21 T cell receptor beta chains presented below share a single source sample, sequenced in a study of metastatic and nonmetastatic thyroid tumors. TCRdb reassembled clones from the PCR reads with MiXCR. This sample has roughly 48,000 clones, with roughly 23% found just once. Thyroid surgery took place with no prior treatment in any patient. Sequencing was carried out using blood. These receptors were collected from a male donor with papillary thyroid cancer or a benign thyroid nodule (not recorded which). Some clones in this sample may be carry-over from other donors' samples.

The sample holds a few counts of this clone. The CDR3 nucleotides are TGTGCCAGCAGCAGAGACAGAGCCAGGAGAGAGACCCAGTACTTC. Encoded protein: CASSRDRARRETQYF. This chain links TRBV2 with TRBJ2-5, with a possible D match to TRBD1 (5 bases). CDR1 is SNHLY and CDR2 is FYNNEI in the germline V gene. V was cut by 6 bases and J by 4 bases, with 18 bases left in between. The CDR3 is made up of 15 amino acids.

Note on this clone: At one of its ends the junction is not consistent with the germline gene, which may arise from a read error. The chain joins TRBV25-1 to TRBJ1-6; D ambiguous. Per germline, CDR1 MGHDK and CDR2 SYGVNS. The CDR3 covers 14 residues. CDR3 coding DNA: TGTTCCAGCAGTGAACAAAAAAAAAATTCACCCCTCCACTTT. Its protein is CSSSEQKKNSPLHF.

This clone was counted at least ten times. This chain connects TRBV2 to TRBJ1-1; TRBD1 matches 7 bases. The CDR3 runs 13 residues. CDR1 SNHLY and CDR2 FYNNEI come from the germline V gene. V lost 8 bases and J lost 0; bases outside the gene matches: 3. The CDR3 nucleotides read TGTGCCAGCCGGGGACAGATGAACACTGAAGCTTTCTTT. Protein sequence: CASRGQMNTEAFF.

The table lists this clone with many counts. The rearrangement links TRBV11-3 to TRBJ2-1; 7 bases align to TRBD2. V gave up 7 bases and J gave up 4 bases; unmatched junction bases: 19. The germline V gene has CDR1 SGHNT and CDR2 YENEEA. The CDR3 has 18 amino acids. DNA of the CDR3: TGTGCCAGCACCCTCTATGGAGCGGGGACTAACGAGTACAATGAGCAGTTCTTC. It specifies CASTLYGAGTNEYNEQFF.

About this clone: Possible read error: a much larger clone is one base away. The same CDR3 can be traced to other DNA sequences in this sample. V gene TRBV13 combines with J gene TRBJ1-1; D is unresolved. This CDR3 contains 15 residues. Trimming took off 3 bases at V and 6 bases at J, with 17 bases between the two ends. Germline V CDR1 and CDR2: PRHDT, FYEKMQ (reference sequence). CDR3 sequence reads: CASSLVSGQEAEAFF. The CDR3 DNA reads TGTGCCAGCAGCTTGGTTTCGGGTCAGGAGGCTGAAGCTTTCTTT.

V usage is TRBV13 and J usage is TRBJ2-7; 9 positions match TRBD2. Germline V lookup: CDR1 PRHDT, CDR2 FYEKMQ (reference sequence). This CDR3 comprises 20 residues. V lost 4 bases to trimming and J lost 1 base; unmatched junction nucleotides: 20. The CDR3 coding sequence is TGTGCCAGCAGCTCCCTATCATGGGCTAGCGGGACCCCCAGGTCCTACGAGCAGTACTTC. The encoded protein is CASSSLSWASGTPRSYEQYF.

Points on this clone: Since the CDR3 does not end with the conserved phenylalanine or tryptophan, this likely comes from a read error. V usage is TRBV6-2 or TRBV6-3 and J usage is TRBJ2-2, with D unclear. CDR3 size: 16 residues. Between the trimmed V and J ends, which lost 0 bases and 1 base, there was a span of 9 bases. The germline V gene has CDR1 MNHEY and CDR2 SVGEGT. CDR3 protein: CASSYSKGRNTGELFY. In DNA form, the CDR3 reads TGTGCCAGCAGTTACTCGAAAGGACGGAACACCGGGGAGCTGTTTTAT.

The chain employs TRBV7-9 and TRBJ1-1; maybe TRBD1 (6 bases). CDR1 and CDR2 (germline): SEHNR, FQNEAQ (reference sequence). The CDR3 spans 15 residues. The ends were cut back, 2 bases at V and 10 bases at J, with 20 bases in the middle. The CDR3 DNA is TGTGCCAGCAGCTTAATGGGAGGGGGGATCGGCGCAGCTTTCTTT. This encodes CASSLMGGGIGAAFF.

This clone has a count of ten or more. The V and J genes are TRBV4-1 and TRBJ2-7, with D perhaps matching TRBD2 (6 bases). V gave up 1 base and J gave up 0 bases, with 10 bases separating them. Germline assignment: CDR1 MGHRA and CDR2 YSYEKL. The CDR3 is 15 amino acids. The CDR3 DNA sequence: TGCGCCAGCAGCCAAGGGGACTCCTTCTCCTACGAGCAGTACTTC. It yields the protein CASSQGDSFSYEQYF.

The chain couples TRBV18 to TRBJ1-1; weak D call: TRBD1 (5 bases). Between the trimmed V and J ends, which lost 6 bases and 6 bases, there was a span of 11 bases. There are 12 residues in the CDR3. CDR1 and CDR2 from the germline V gene are KGHSH and LQKENI. The CDR3 here is CASSLGGAEAFF. The CDR3 DNA reads as TGTGCCAGCTCGCTGGGGGGGGCTGAAGCTTTCTTT.

This clone occurred many times. The V gene is TRBV3-1, the J gene TRBJ2-3; 11 bases align to TRBD2. CDR1 is LGHDT and CDR2 is YNNKEL in the germline V gene (reference sequence). This CDR3 comprises 16 residues. The ends lost 4 bases at V and 4 bases at J; junction bases unmatched: 7. This chain's CDR3 is CASSPLSGGAADTQYF. The CDR3 coding sequence is TGTGCCAGCAGCCCACTTAGCGGGGGGGCCGCAGATACGCAGTATTTT.

This clone was recorded at least ten times. The rearrangement links TRBV2 to TRBJ2-1; 7 bases match TRBD2. Germline CDR1 SNHLY, CDR2 FYNNEI. V trimming: 7 bases; J trimming: 8 bases; junction bases outside the gene matches: 8. The CDR3 has 13 amino acids. CDR3 coding DNA: TGTGCCAGCAAGGACGGGAGGAGGGATGAGCAGTTCTTC. This codes for CASKDGRRDEQFF.

This clone was observed many times. The chain is built from TRBV12-3 or TRBV12-4 and TRBJ1-6; 7 bases agree with TRBD1. This CDR3 is built from 15 residues. The ends lost 6 bases at V and 11 bases at J; junction bases unmatched: 13. The CDR3 region has the DNA TGTGCCAGCAGGAGCGAGGGACAGTCCATGGCACCCCTCCACTTT. Its translation: CASRSEGQSMAPLHF.

This clone was found many times. The J gene is TRBJ2-1, the V gene TRBV10-3; 10 positions match TRBD2. CDR1 is ENHRY and CDR2 is SYGVKD in the germline V gene. J was trimmed by 6 bases and V by 3 bases; bases with no gene match: 8. CDR3 size: 16 residues. The CDR3 region has the DNA TGTGCCATCAGTGAAGGGAGCGGGGGGGCCTTCAATGAGCAGTTCTTC. This gives the protein CAISEGSGGAFNEQFF.

A remark on this clone: This specimen includes other DNA sequences encoding the same CDR3. The rearrangement joins TRBV3-1 to TRBJ1-6, with D tentatively TRBD1 (5 bases). The CDR3 runs to 16 residues. Germline-derived CDR1 and CDR2 are LGHDT and YNNKEL (reference sequence). Trimming left V 0 bases short and J 7 bases short, with 13 bases between. The chain's CDR3 is CASSQDPGGRNSPLHF. CDR3 DNA sequence: TGTGCCAGCAGCCAAGACCCTGGGGGTCGCAATTCACCCCTCCACTTT.

At least ten counts were recorded for this clone. The genes are TRBV6-1 and TRBJ2-1, with D perhaps TRBD1 (5 bases). V was clipped by 5 bases and J by 9 bases, with 14 bases between them. The CDR3 has 13 amino acids. Germline V CDR1 and CDR2: MNHNS, SASEGT. DNA of the CDR3: TGTGCCAGCAGTTGGTACCCCCAGGGTGAGCAGTTCTTC. It is translated as CASSWYPQGEQFF.

At least ten counts were recorded for this clone. The chain is built from TRBV6-1 and TRBJ2-3; no definite D call. Germline values: CDR1 MNHNS, CDR2 SASEGT. The length of the CDR3 is 11 residues. Trimming removed 4 bases at V and 5 bases at J, with 4 bases between. The CDR3 DNA reads as TGTGCCAGCAGTGGGGGAGATACGCAGTATTTT. Amino acid sequence: CASSGGDTQYF.

This clone appeared a few times. The chain combines TRBV27 with TRBJ2-1; the match to TRBD2 covers 8 bases. The CDR3 consists of 16 residues. The J segment lost 11 bases and the V segment lost 0 bases, leaving 12 bases of the junction unmatched. Germline CDR1 MNHEY, CDR2 SMNVEV (reference sequence). The CDR3 DNA follows: TGTGCCAGCAGTTTATCTGTCGGGGGGGCAAATTCACAGCAGTTCTTC. Translated: CASSLSVGGANSQQFF.

This clone was detected ten times or more. The V gene is TRBV7-2, the J gene TRBJ2-3, with D tentatively TRBD2 (7 bases). The CDR3 runs 15 residues. V shed 2 bases and J shed 5 bases, with 14 bases lying between them. CDR1 SGHTA and CDR2 FQGNSA come from the germline V gene. The CDR3 loop reads CASSLRGGPGDTQYF. The CDR3 DNA reads TGTGCCAGCAGCTTAAGGGGGGGTCCGGGAGATACGCAGTATTTT.

Many counts were recorded for this clone. It may be a read error: a sequence one base away is much more abundant. The genes are TRBV10-3 and TRBJ2-1; no firm D call. V was trimmed by 6 bases and J by 2 bases, leaving 8 bases between them. CDR3 size: 13 residues. Germline loops: CDR1 ENHRY, CDR2 SYGVKD. The CDR3 DNA sequence: TGTGCCATCAGGGGCGACCCCTACAATGAGCAGTTCTTC. Its protein product is CAIRGDPYNEQFF.

This clone occurred many times. This rearrangement joins TRBV19 to TRBJ2-1; D not resolved. Trimming pared 4 bases from V and 2 bases from J, leaving 15 bases between. In germline, CDR1 is LNHDA, CDR2 SQIVND (reference sequence). This CDR3 spans 16 amino acids. For the CDR3, the DNA is TGTGCCAGTAGTACTCCCGGGCGAGTCGCCTACAATGAGCAGTTCTTC. Protein sequence: CASSTPGRVAYNEQFF. Full variable domain (remainder filled in from reference TRBV19 and TRBJ2-1): DGGITQSPKYLFRKEGQNVTLSCEQNLNHDAMYWYRQDPGQGLRLIYYSQIVNDFQKGDIAEGYSVSREKKESFPLTVTSAQKNPTAFYLCASSTPGRVAYNEQFFGPGTRLTVL.